One and the same sample provided the 6 T cell receptor beta chains below, sequenced in a study of T cell repertoires in MIS-A myocarditis. Repertoires were generated with immunoSEQ multiplex PCR, while TCRdb's copy carries only in-frame clones and drops some. This table holds 14,000 to 15,000 clones, 70% to 85% found once. The sequencing sample was made of left ventricle heart tissue obtained at autopsy. These TCRs come from a young man with fulminant myocarditis from multisystem inflammatory syndrome in adults (MIS-A) after COVID-19.

J is TRBJ1-6 and V is TRBV4-1; the D gene is possibly TRBD1 (6 bases). V was cut by 4 bases and J by 3 bases, with 19 bases left in between. CDR1 MGHRA and CDR2 YSYEKL come from the germline V gene. This CDR3 contains 18 residues. This CDR3 is CASSPPDRGLVYNSPLHF. CDR3 coding DNA: TGCGCCAGCAGCCCCCCGGATCGGGGGCTTGTCTATAATTCACCCCTCCACTTT.

The chain recombines TRBV15 with TRBJ1-2; no clear D. V lost 4 bases and J 0 bases, leaving 9 bases between the germline ends. Germline V gene data show CDR1 as LNHNV and CDR2 as YYDKDF (reference sequence). The CDR3 has 14 amino acids. DNA of the CDR3: TGTGCCACCAGCAAGACCGATACTAACTATGGCTACACCTTC. This translates into CATSKTDTNYGYTF.

This clone has more than one count but fewer than ten. The chain has TRBV6-5 and TRBJ2-2; D remains unclear. CDR1 is MNHEY, CDR2 SVGAGI, per germline. The V and J ends lost 2 bases and 7 bases respectively, with 2 bases between them. This CDR3 is 11 amino acids long. The CDR3 nucleotides read TGTGCCAGCAGTTACCACGGGGAGCTGTTTTTT. It yields the protein CASSYHGELFF.

CDR3 bases: TGTGCCAGCTCAACTCAAGGACCCGACACTGAAGCTTTCTTT. Its translation: CASSTQGPDTEAFF. The rearrangement uses TRBV18 and TRBJ1-1; the D is unclear. The V gene lost 5 bases and the J gene lost 3 bases, with 13 bases spanning the gap. CDR1 and CDR2 from the germline V gene are KGHSH and LQKENI. CDR3 length: 14 residues.

The chain employs TRBV3-1 (or the pseudogene TRBV3-2) and TRBJ2-2; D is uncertain. V lost 0 bases and J 6 bases, leaving 11 bases between the germline ends. The germline V gene encodes CDR1 LGHDT and CDR2 YNNKEL (reference sequence). The CDR3 length is 15 residues. The CDR3 loop reads CASSQDRALAGELFF. The CDR3 nucleotides read TGTGCCAGCAGCCAAGACCGGGCGTTGGCCGGGGAGCTGTTTTTT.

CDR3 protein: CASSMGLAALGEQYF. The CDR3 bases are TGTGCCAGTAGTATGGGACTAGCGGCGCTAGGGGAGCAGTACTTC. This chain links TRBV19 with TRBJ2-7, with 11 bases identical to TRBD2. This CDR3 region has 15 residues. After removal of 3 bases from V and 7 bases from J, the junction contained 8 bases not matched to a gene. The germline V gene encodes CDR1 LNHDA and CDR2 SQIVND (reference sequence).